This TCR beta chain was captured by sequencing in a study of PD-L1 blockade in urothelial cancer. The overall study: Patients with male sex and bladder-origin urothelial cancer accounted for about 85% of the roughly 30 enrolled. After treatment start, blood was analyzed at 3 weeks (second dose) and at 6 weeks.

The authors spiked synthetic TCR analog templates into each PCR. Only in-frame clones appear in the TCRdb table, and some are missing; sequencing was by immunoSEQ multiplex PCR. The table has some 45,000 clones, 70% to 90% seen once. As for this clone: Antigen specificity is unknown.

Study conclusions and caveats: Below-median pretreatment blood TCR clonality was a predictor of better survival.

Specified time point: pretreatment peripheral blood. In germline, CDR1 is SGHAT, CDR2 FQDESV (reference sequence). The J segment lost 5 bases and the V segment lost 5 bases, leaving 6 bases of the junction unmatched. The length of the CDR3 is 14 residues. The source was PBMCs, collected around atezolizumab (anti-PD-L1) treatment. The rearrangement links TRBV11-1 to TRBJ2-5; 9 bases fit TRBD1. This sequence originates from a donor at least 40 years old with urothelial cancer. DNA of the CDR3: TGTGCCAGCAGCACGGACAGGGGCGGGGAGACCCAGTACTTC. It encodes CASSTDRGGETQYF. Together with reference TRBV11-1 and TRBJ2-5, the CDR3 gives the full variable domain: EAEVAQSPRYKITEKSQAVAFWCDPISGHATLYWYRQILGQGPELLVQFQDESVVDDSQLPKDRFSAERLKGVDSTLKIQPAELGDSAMYLCASSTDRGGETQYFGPGTRLLVL.